This T cell receptor beta chain was recovered during a study of blood T cell repertoires in COVID-19. At the level of the study: The samples span acute and convalescent COVID-19 from the United States, Italy and Spain. Nucleic acid was either cDNA or gDNA, and it came from T cells, B-cell-depleted T cells, or PBMCs.

About this clone: At one end the junction does not follow the germline gene, possibly because of a read error.

Study processing details: Amplified reference gene primers provided the basis for estimating nucleated cell counts. The data were produced by immunoSEQ multiplex PCR, yet TCRdb's version contains in-frame clones alone and is incomplete. The D gene and trimming were derived from the DNA, and the V and J assignments and clone size from that table. The profile shows fewer than 250,000 clones, 83% of them singletons. CDR3 length: 15 amino acids. Germline loops: CDR1 SSHAT, CDR2 FNYEAQ (reference sequence). The chain joins TRBV7-7 to TRBJ1-1, with 9 bases identical to TRBD1. Sequenced: peripheral blood. This clonotype originated in a human donor in a cohort sampled during active COVID-19. The CDR3 loop reads CASSPTGGMNTEAFF. CDR3 DNA sequence: TGTGCTAGCAGCCCGACAGGGGGAATGAACACTGAAGCTTTCTTT. Using reference TRBV7-7 and TRBJ1-1 for the parts outside the CDR3, the full variable domain is GAGVSQSPRYKVTKRGQDVTLRCDPISSHATLYWYQQALGQGPEFLTYFNYEAQPDKSGLPSDRFSAERPEGSISTLTIQRTEQRDSAMYRCASSPTGGMNTEAFFGQGTRLTVV.